This T cell receptor beta chain was captured in a study of blood T cell repertoires in COVID-19 (dated by TCRdb to about 2020). Regarding the complete study: Samples from collaborators originated in the United States, Italy and Spain and spanned both the acute and convalescent phases of COVID-19. The prospective study material was composed of cDNA or gDNA derived from T cells, B-cell-depleted T cells, or PBMCs. Deeply sampled blood TCRbeta repertoires from subjects exposed to, actively infected with, or recovered from COVID-19 were included in the dataset. The repertoires were released in a freely available public database intended as a resource for research on the immune response to SARS-CoV-2. The samples were drawn from the first 160 participants of the ongoing ImmuneRACE study and from about 1,200 subjects provided by 6 global collaborators. A de-identified subject ID, COVID-19 status, age in years and sex were almost always included in the sample metadata. Where available, HLA class I and class II types were taken from metadata supplied by the sample provider and were not determined by assay-based typing.

In the prospective study, participants were 18 to 89 years old, resided in about two dozen geographic areas of the United States, and were enrolled through a virtual design. In the prospective study, participants were assigned to cohorts based on the clinical history participants reported in a screening survey and a study questionnaire. In the prospective study, whole blood, serum and a nasopharyngeal or oropharyngeal swab were collected from each participant by mobile phlebotomists. Prospective study participants could optionally give additional blood draws and questionnaires over an approximately two-month period. Before DNA extraction, prospective study blood samples were shipped either frozen or at room temperature. Broad study findings and their caveats: How much clinical and demographic metadata was included differed by source and by participant, and the metadata was provided uncurated.

The immunoSEQ Assay, a bias-controlled multiplex PCR, was used to amplify TCRbeta CDR3 regions from genomic DNA. Per the authors' processing: Nucleated cell counts per sample were estimated from amplification of reference gene primers within the assay. To quantify the absolute abundance of each unique TCRbeta CDR3 rearrangement, sequence reads were collapsed and filtered. For each sample, productive Simpson clonality was calculated by taking the square root of Simpson's diversity index across productive rearrangements. Here the immuneACCESS table is served through TCRdb, limited to in-frame sequences with V and J called. Missing clones are a known gap in these copies; in checked studies unresolved V genes cover under half, and the rest lacks a known reason. D and trimming were read from the DNA, whereas the V and J calls and clone size are those reported in that table. The sample contains nearly 250,000 clones, 65% to 90% of them found a single time. About 9.3% of the sample is taken by the ten largest.

Of note for this clone: Its antigen is still unknown. No much larger clone is present one base from it, and per-base qualities are unavailable.

Looking up the germline V gene yields CDR1 MGHDK and CDR2 SYGVNS. V gives up 0 bases and J gives up 0 bases, and the segment between their germline ends measures 9 bases. Inclusive of the bounding cysteine and phenylalanine, the CDR3 is 17 residues long. Only the CDR3 portion is preserved as DNA: 51 bases, with reading frame beginning at the first base. The V gene is TRBV25-1 and the J gene is TRBJ2-6; the D gene identity is not certain. Sequencing used PBMCs or T cells enriched from blood (not recorded which). This receptor was obtained from a woman aged 45-65 years with acute COVID-19. The bases read TGTGCCAGCAGTGAATATCCCGCCAGCTCTGGGGCCAACGTCCTGACTTTC. It is translated as CASSEYPASSGANVLTF.